These T cell receptor beta chains were read from a single sample in a study of blood T cell repertoires in COVID-19. Sequencing was performed with immunoSEQ multiplex PCR; in TCRdb, only in-frame clones are kept and a portion is missing. The table lists roughly 300,000 clones, about 89% of them singletons. The sequencing input was PBMCs or T cells enriched from blood (not recorded which). These receptors originate from a woman younger than 45 who had recovered from COVID-19. Both conserved end residues are part of each CDR3. Each record gives: V gene, J gene, D gene, clone size, CDR3 protein, CDR3 DNA. D genes are given only for firm matches. Not every row has a clone size; where given, it reads once, few, many or a size class.

V gene: TRBV7-9
J gene: TRBJ1-1
D gene: TRBD1
clone size: .
CDR3 protein: CASSARQGSTEAFF
CDR3 DNA: TGTGCCAGCAGCGCCCGACAGGGTAGCACTGAAGCTTTCTTT

V gene: TRBV7-2
J gene: TRBJ1-1
D gene: .
clone size: .
CDR3 protein: CASSLGQMNTEAFF
CDR3 DNA: TGTGCCAGCAGCTTAGGGCAGATGAACACTGAAGCTTTCTTT

V gene: TRBV4-2
J gene: TRBJ1-1
D gene: .
clone size: .
CDR3 protein: CASSSPLLAFF
CDR3 DNA: TGTGCCAGCAGCTCCCCCCTCCTAGCTTTCTTT

V gene: TRBV7-9
J gene: TRBJ1-5
D gene: TRBD1
clone size: .
CDR3 protein: CAGGTGSRNQPQHF
CDR3 DNA: TGTGCCGGGGGGACAGGGAGCCGCAATCAGCCCCAGCATTTT

V gene: TRBV27
J gene: TRBJ1-1
D gene: .
clone size: .
CDR3 protein: CASSLSGQSQAFF
CDR3 DNA: TGTGCCAGCAGTTTATCGGGGCAATCTCAGGCTTTCTTT

V gene: TRBV5-1
J gene: TRBJ2-4
D gene: TRBD1
clone size: .
CDR3 protein: CASSLFYRDSGRNIQYF
CDR3 DNA: TGCGCCAGCAGCTTATTCTACCGGGACAGTGGGAGAAACATTCAGTACTTC

V gene: TRBV9
J gene: TRBJ2-7
D gene: TRBD2
clone size: once
CDR3 protein: CASSPRLANSGEQYF
CDR3 DNA: TGTGCCAGCAGCCCAAGACTAGCGAACTCTGGCGAGCAGTACTTC

V gene: TRBV11-3
J gene: TRBJ1-3
D gene: .
clone size: .
CDR3 protein: CASSLGEPGNTIYF
CDR3 DNA: TGTGCCAGCAGCTTAGGGGAGCCTGGAAACACCATATATTTT

V gene: TRBV5-1
J gene: TRBJ1-1
D gene: .
clone size: once
CDR3 protein: CASSSGRGNTEAFF
CDR3 DNA: TGCGCCAGCAGCTCCGGGAGGGGGAACACTGAAGCTTTCTTT

V gene: TRBV9
J gene: TRBJ1-1
D gene: .
clone size: .
CDR3 protein: CASSEGNGAEAFF
CDR3 DNA: TGTGCCAGCAGCGAGGGAAACGGGGCTGAAGCTTTCTTT

V gene: TRBV4-2
J gene: TRBJ2-5
D gene: TRBD1
clone size: .
CDR3 protein: CASSQDQRTGRETQYF
CDR3 DNA: TGTGCCAGCAGCCAAGATCAGAGGACAGGCCGGGAGACCCAGTACTTC

V gene: TRBV4-1
J gene: TRBJ2-7
D gene: TRBD1
clone size: .
CDR3 protein: CASSQEGQGVNEQYF
CDR3 DNA: TGCGCCAGCAGCCAAGAAGGACAGGGGGTCAACGAGCAGTACTTC

V gene: TRBV7-8
J gene: TRBJ1-1
D gene: .
clone size: .
CDR3 protein: CASSFDSGVGDTEAFF
CDR3 DNA: TGTGCCAGCAGCTTTGACTCCGGGGTTGGAGACACTGAAGCTTTCTTT

V gene: TRBV29-1
J gene: TRBJ1-2
D gene: .
clone size: .
CDR3 protein: CSTDRNYGYTF
CDR3 DNA: TGCAGCACCGACAGGAACTATGGCTACACCTTC

V gene: TRBV11-3
J gene: TRBJ2-6
D gene: .
clone size: .
CDR3 protein: CASSTTPRSGANVLTF
CDR3 DNA: TGTGCCAGCAGTACGACTCCCCGGTCAGGGGCCAACGTCCTGACTTTC

V gene: TRBV12-5
J gene: TRBJ1-1
D gene: .
clone size: .
CDR3 protein: CASGLVRVVGGQGNTEAFF
CDR3 DNA: TGTGCTAGTGGTTTGGTACGAGTGGTCGGGGGGCAGGGGAACACTGAAGCTTTCTTT

V gene: TRBV5-1
J gene: TRBJ2-1
D gene: TRBD2
clone size: .
CDR3 protein: CASSSRTSGGPISHEQFF
CDR3 DNA: TGCGCCAGCAGCTCAAGGACTAGCGGGGGGCCAATCAGCCATGAGCAGTTCTTC

V gene: TRBV5-1
J gene: TRBJ2-6
D gene: .
clone size: .
CDR3 protein: CASSFGAGANVLTF
CDR3 DNA: TGCGCCAGCTCCTTCGGGGCTGGGGCCAACGTCCTGACTTTC